The next 23 T cell receptor beta chains were all read from a single sample in a study of T cells in Graves' hyperthyroidism and ophthalmopathy. RNA transcripts served as the template for amplifying TCR beta CDR3 regions. Carried out on the TCR CDR3, a first-round RT-PCR used the HTBI primer set. TCRdb re-analysed the multiplex PCR reads in MiXCR, keeping a single row per CDR3 protein. The sample consists of about 350,000 distinct CDR3 sequences, approximately 15% of them appearing once. Sequencing was performed on blood. The receptor set was obtained from a young woman with Graves' hyperthyroidism.

This clonotype was counted many times. The chain carries TRBV2 and TRBJ2-2, with D perhaps TRBD2 (5 bases). The V gene's germline CDR1 is SNHLY and CDR2 FYNNEI. Trimming left V 2 bases short and J 3 bases short, with 13 bases between. The CDR3 has 16 residues. The CDR3 nucleotides are TGTGCCAGCAGTGAAAGCCTAGCTGTGGACACCGGGGAGCTGTTTTTT. It encodes CASSESLAVDTGELFF.

This clonotype was counted at least ten times. The V gene is TRBV11-2, the J gene TRBJ1-2; D is ambiguous. This CDR3 is built from 17 residues. CDR1 is SGHAT, CDR2 FQNNGV, per germline. The V end lost 2 bases, the J end lost 2 bases, and 18 bases lay between the germline ends. CDR3 loop: CASSLKLSETYNYGYTF. Written as DNA, the CDR3 is TGTGCCAGCAGCTTAAAATTGTCGGAGACTTACAACTATGGCTACACCTTC.

This clonotype was counted ten times or more. V usage is TRBV5-1 and J usage is TRBJ2-5; no reliable D call. The CDR3 runs 13 residues. Trimming pared 5 bases from V and 0 bases from J, leaving 8 bases between. Per germline, CDR1 SGHRS and CDR2 YFSETQ. For the CDR3, the DNA is TGCGCCAGCAGTTACCAGTACCAAGAGACCCAGTACTTC. It yields the protein CASSYQYQETQYF.

In this sample, this clonotype turned up a few times. J is TRBJ2-1 and V is TRBV5-1; 8 nucleotides align to TRBD2. Germline values: CDR1 SGHRS, CDR2 YFSETQ. The CDR3 runs to 17 residues. With 2 bases clipped from V and 1 base from J, the junction kept 8 bases outside the gene matches. The chain's CDR3 is CASSFGPSGRSYNEQFF. The DNA of the CDR3 is TGCGCCAGCAGCTTTGGTCCCAGCGGGAGATCCTACAATGAGCAGTTCTTC. The full variable domain, with the rest looked up from reference TRBV5-1 and TRBJ2-1, is KAGVTQTPRYLIKTRGQQVTLSCSPISGHRSVSWYQQTPGQGLQFLFEYFSETQRNKGNFPGRFSGRQFSNSRSEMNVSTLELGDSALYLCASSFGPSGRSYNEQFFGPGTRLTVL.

In this sample, this clonotype turned up a few times. V and J are TRBV24-1 and TRBJ2-3; D gene unclear. With 1 base removed from V and 8 bases from J, the gap between germline ends came to 9 bases. Germline V gene data show CDR1 as KGHDR and CDR2 as SFDVKD. CDR3 length: 13 amino acids. The CDR3, as DNA: TGTGCCACCAGTGATTTTCACGAAGGTACGCAGTATTTT. This gives the protein CATSDFHEGTQYF.

This clonotype was seen a handful of times. This chain links TRBV19 with TRBJ2-5; 9 positions match TRBD2. After removal of 5 bases from V and 4 bases from J, the junction contained 5 bases not matched to a gene. In germline, CDR1 is LNHDA, CDR2 SQIVND (reference sequence). CDR3 size: 14 residues. CDR3: CASSPLAGTETQYF. The CDR3 DNA follows: TGTGCCAGTAGTCCCCTAGCGGGAACAGAGACCCAGTACTTC. Looking up the rest from reference TRBV19 and TRBJ2-5 gives the full variable domain: DGGITQSPKYLFRKEGQNVTLSCEQNLNHDAMYWYRQDPGQGLRLIYYSQIVNDFQKGDIAEGYSVSREKKESFPLTVTSAQKNPTAFYLCASSPLAGTETQYFGPGTRLLVL.

V usage is TRBV29-1 and J usage is TRBJ1-1; a weak D match, TRBD1 (5 bases). The ends were cut back, 6 bases at V and 5 bases at J, with 16 bases in the middle. The germline V gene has CDR1 SQVTM and CDR2 ANQGSEA. CDR3 length: 13 amino acids. This chain's CDR3 is CSVDSRARTEAFF. Written as DNA, the CDR3 is TGCAGCGTCGATAGCAGGGCGAGGACTGAAGCTTTCTTT.

In this sample, this clonotype turned up many times. The rearrangement links TRBV3-1 to TRBJ2-3, with D unclear. Germline assignment: CDR1 LGHDT and CDR2 YNNKEL (reference sequence). The CDR3 runs 11 residues. V gave up 1 base and J gave up 11 bases, with 7 bases separating them. CDR3 DNA: TGTGCCAGCAGCCAAGGGGTAAAGCAGTATTTT. Protein: CASSQGVKQYF.

Details on this clonotype: With a much larger clone just one base away, this may be a read error. The V call is TRBV7-9, the J call TRBJ2-5; D gene unclear. CDR3 length: 15 amino acids. Germline CDR1 and CDR2: SEHNR and FQNEAQ (reference sequence). V shed 5 bases and J shed 7 bases, with 20 bases lying between them. The DNA of the CDR3 is TGTGCCAGCAGCCCCGTATTAAGTCGTTGGGGGACCCAGTACTTC. It specifies CASSPVLSRWGTQYF.

This clonotype has at least ten counts. The chain combines TRBV20-1 with TRBJ2-1; 9 bases match TRBD2. The germline V gene has CDR1 DFQATT and CDR2 SNEGSKA (reference sequence). The V segment lost 3 bases and the J segment 10 bases; nucleotides outside the gene matches: 7. CDR3 length: 13 amino acids. This chain's CDR3 is CSARKGGRDEQFF. As DNA, the CDR3 is TGCAGTGCTAGGAAAGGCGGGAGGGACGAGCAGTTCTTC.

Many counts were recorded for this clonotype. This chain links TRBV27 with TRBJ2-3; 13 bases are shared with TRBD2. Germline loops: CDR1 MNHEY, CDR2 SMNVEV (reference sequence). Unmatched junction bases numbered 6, after V lost 9 bases and J lost 6 bases. The CDR3 consists of 14 residues. The CDR3 DNA reads as TGTGCCAGTGGACTAGCGGGAGTTTCGGATACGCAGTATTTT. This sequence encodes CASGLAGVSDTQYF.

This clonotype was detected many times. The V gene is TRBV11-2, the J gene TRBJ2-1; D possibly uses TRBD1 or TRBD2 (5 bases each). Germline V gene data show CDR1 as SGHAT and CDR2 as FQNNGV. This CDR3 region has 13 residues. Trimming removed 0 bases at V and 12 bases at J, with 12 bases between. The CDR3 loop reads CASSLDLVRGQFF. CDR3 bases: TGTGCCAGCAGCTTAGATCTGGTGAGGGGGCAGTTCTTC.

This clonotype was detected many times. This chain joins TRBV13 and TRBJ2-7; D perhaps matches TRBD2 (5 bases). This CDR3 region has 14 residues. Germline V gene data show CDR1 as PRHDT and CDR2 as FYEKMQ (reference sequence). V was trimmed by 3 bases and J by 4 bases, leaving 13 bases between them. The CDR3: CASSLGAGVYEQYF. CDR3 nucleotide sequence: TGTGCCAGCAGCTTGGGCGCGGGTGTTTACGAGCAGTACTTC.

This clonotype was recorded many times. The CDR3 coding sequence is TGTGCCAGCAGTTGGGAGGGGGAAGAGACCCAGTACTTC. Amino acid sequence: CASSWEGEETQYF. The chain has TRBV28 and TRBJ2-5; tentatively, D is TRBD2 (7 bases). The CDR3 totals 13 residues. Germline-derived CDR1 and CDR2 are MDHEN and SYDVKM. V was pared by 4 bases and J by 3 bases, with 9 bases between.

The chain couples TRBV5-6 to TRBJ2-5; TRBD1 or TRBD2 may be the D gene (5 bases each). The CDR3 contains 13 residues. V dropped 3 bases and J dropped 1 base, with 7 bases sitting between them. Germline V lookup: CDR1 SGHDT, CDR2 YYEEEE. DNA for the CDR3: TGTGCCAGCAGCTGGGACGGCCAAGAGACCCAGTACTTC. Its translation: CASSWDGQETQYF.

The sample holds a few counts of this clonotype. The CDR3 is CATSELEDSYGYTF. The CDR3 DNA is TGTGCCACCAGCGAGCTAGAGGACTCCTATGGCTACACCTTC. The chain combines TRBV15 with TRBJ1-2; D is ambiguous. Trimming shortened V by 5 bases and J by 4 bases, and 14 bases separated the two germline ends. CDR3 size: 14 residues. CDR1 and CDR2 from the germline V gene are LNHNV and YYDKDF (reference sequence).

This clonotype was recorded many times. The DNA of the CDR3 is TGCAGTGCTAGGGGAGGCAGGGCCCCCAATGAGCAGTTCTTC. Translation gives CSARGGRAPNEQFF. The chain has TRBV20-1 and TRBJ2-1; D is possibly TRBD2 (6 bases). The germline gives CDR1 DFQATT, CDR2 SNEGSKA (reference sequence). Trimming pared 3 bases from V and 6 bases from J, leaving 15 bases between. The CDR3 length is 14 residues.

In this sample, this clonotype turned up many times. This chain joins TRBV6-1 and TRBJ2-2; D may match TRBD1 or TRBD2 (5 bases each). The ends were cut back, 8 bases at V and 4 bases at J, with 20 bases in the middle. Germline CDR1 reads MNHNS; CDR2 reads SASEGT. CDR3 size: 16 residues. The CDR3: CASRRASLGATGELFF. CDR3 DNA sequence: TGTGCCAGCCGGCGCGCCTCCCTCGGGGCCACCGGGGAGCTGTTTTTT.

This clonotype has ten or more counts. The chain couples TRBV20-1 to TRBJ2-1; 7 bases fit TRBD2. The CDR3 is 13 amino acids. Germline loops: CDR1 DFQATT, CDR2 SNEGSKA (reference sequence). J gave up 5 bases and V 7 bases, and 8 bases lay outside the gene matches. In DNA, the CDR3 is TGCAGTGTCCTGGGGGGGATTGACAATGAGCAGTTCTTC. It yields the protein CSVLGGIDNEQFF.

The rearrangement links TRBV29-1 to TRBJ2-5, with a possible D match to TRBD2 (5 bases). Trimming shortened V by 7 bases and J by 5 bases, and 20 bases separated the two germline ends. Germline V CDR1 and CDR2: SQVTM, ANQGSEA. This CDR3 is built from 14 residues. The CDR3 DNA reads TGCAGCGCCGGGATGACATCTACGGTGGAGACCCAGTACTTC. Amino acid sequence: CSAGMTSTVETQYF.

This clonotype was seen ten or more times. The chain links TRBV19 to TRBJ1-5, with D tentatively TRBD1 (5 bases). The CDR3 has 14 amino acids. Germline V gene lookup returns CDR1 LNHDA and CDR2 SQIVND (reference sequence). The V gene lost 9 bases and the J gene lost 1 base, with 13 bases spanning the gap. The CDR3 loop reads CASKSPGSNQPQHF. The CDR3 DNA reads as TGTGCCAGCAAAAGTCCAGGGAGCAATCAGCCCCAGCATTTT.

This clonotype occurred a few times. This sequence joins TRBV20-1 and TRBJ1-2; TRBD1 aligns across 11 bases. Germline CDR1 DFQATT, CDR2 SNEGSKA (reference sequence). The trim removed 4 bases at V and 7 bases at J, leaving 11 bases unmatched. The CDR3 is 15 amino acids. The CDR3: CSAIPGQGVAGGYTF. CDR3 nucleotide sequence: TGCAGTGCTATACCGGGACAGGGGGTAGCGGGTGGCTACACCTTC.

There are many counts of this clonotype. CDR3 protein: CASRNFTGQGVSKYNEQFF. The CDR3 coding sequence is TGTGCCAGCAGGAATTTCACGGGACAGGGGGTTTCCAAATACAATGAGCAGTTCTTC. The chain carries TRBV2 and TRBJ2-1; 11 bases agree with TRBD1. Germline V gives CDR1 SNHLY, CDR2 FYNNEI. After removal of 6 bases from V and 4 bases from J, the junction contained 17 bases not matched to a gene. The length of the CDR3 is 19 residues. Drawing the rest from reference TRBV2 and TRBJ2-1, the complete variable domain is EPEVTQTPSHQVTQMGQEVILRCVPISNHLYFYWYRQILGQKVEFLVSFYNNEISEKSEIFDDQFSVERPDGSNFTLKIRSTKLEDSAMYFCASRNFTGQGVSKYNEQFFGPGTRLTVL.